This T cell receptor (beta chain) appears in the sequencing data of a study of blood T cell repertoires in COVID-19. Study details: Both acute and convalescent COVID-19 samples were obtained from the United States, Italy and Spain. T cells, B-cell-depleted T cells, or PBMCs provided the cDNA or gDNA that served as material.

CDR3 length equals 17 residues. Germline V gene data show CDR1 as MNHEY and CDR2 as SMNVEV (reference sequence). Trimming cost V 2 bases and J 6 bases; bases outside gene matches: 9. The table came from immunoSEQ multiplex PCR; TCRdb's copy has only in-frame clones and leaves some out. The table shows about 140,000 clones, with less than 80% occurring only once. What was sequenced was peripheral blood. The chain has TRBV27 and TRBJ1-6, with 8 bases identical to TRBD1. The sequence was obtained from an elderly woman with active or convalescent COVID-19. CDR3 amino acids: CASSLALRTGRNSPLHF. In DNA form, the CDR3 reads TGTGCCAGCAGTTTAGCCCTCCGGACAGGGCGTAATTCACCCCTCCACTTT.